This entry is about one T cell receptor (beta chain). This entry comes from a study of T cell responses to AZD1222 COVID-19 vaccine. Sequencing was performed with immunoSEQ multiplex PCR; in TCRdb, only in-frame clones are kept and a portion is missing. The sample lists fewer than 130,000 clones; roughly nine tenths were seen once. This CDR3 is 13 amino acids long. Trimming left V 6 bases short and J 1 base short, with 8 bases between. V usage is TRBV12-3 or TRBV12-4 and J usage is TRBJ2-3; a possible D gene is TRBD2 (6 bases). This material consisted of peripheral blood, taken 28 days after the second AZD1222 dose. This TCR was sampled from an adult who received the AZD1222 COVID-19 vaccine. In DNA, the CDR3 is TGTGCCAGCAGCCCTAGCGGCACAGATACGCAGTATTTT. It is translated as CASSPSGTDTQYF.